The 24 T cell receptor beta chains in this list originate from one sample, sequenced in a study of T cells in Graves' hyperthyroidism and ophthalmopathy (dated 2019 in TCRdb). Libraries were constructed by multiplex PCR. Sequencer: Illumina HiSeq 2000. Amplification of TCR beta CDR3 regions was carried out from RNA transcripts. A first-round RT-PCR of the TCR CDR3 used the HTBI primer set with the Qiagen OneStep RT-PCR kit. In TCRdb, the public reads were trimmed at Q25 with fastp and aligned with MiXCR, with productive beta chains retained. CDR3 protein duplicates are merged, each entry listing the most common genes and DNA. The sample contains some 400,000 distinct CDR3 sequences, about 14% of them found a single time. More than 20% of the sample is taken by the ten largest. Sequencing was performed on blood. Receptor source: a man aged 30 to 39 with Graves' hyperthyroidism that later progressed to Graves' ophthalmopathy.

This clonotype was seen ten or more times. V and J are TRBV6-1 and TRBJ1-1; D gene ambiguous. This CDR3 region has 15 residues. Trimming removed 2 bases at V and 3 bases at J, with 13 bases between. Germline values: CDR1 MNHNS, CDR2 SASEGT. CDR3 in amino acids: CASSEYVGSDTEAFF. DNA of the CDR3: TGTGCCAGCAGTGAATACGTAGGGAGCGACACTGAAGCTTTCTTT.

The chain recombines TRBV6-5 with TRBJ2-1, with 9 bases aligning to TRBD1. The CDR3 contains 18 residues. V gave up 0 bases and J gave up 5 bases; unmatched junction bases: 11. Germline V CDR1 and CDR2: MNHEY, SVGAGI. The CDR3 protein is CASSYSSIVGQGNNEQFF. DNA of the CDR3: TGTGCCAGCAGTTACTCGAGTATCGTAGGACAGGGGAACAATGAGCAGTTCTTC.

In this sample, this clonotype turned up many times. The chain combines TRBV7-9 with TRBJ2-5, with a weak D call TRBD1 (6 bases). Germline loops: CDR1 SEHNR, CDR2 FQNEAQ (reference sequence). Trimming stripped 5 bases from V and 0 bases from J, with 13 bases between. This CDR3 has 15 amino acids. This chain's CDR3 is CASSDPDRDQETQYF. The DNA of the CDR3 is TGTGCCAGCAGCGACCCGGACAGAGACCAAGAGACCCAGTACTTC.

The chain combines TRBV5-1 with TRBJ2-1; possible D gene TRBD1, 5 bases. The CDR3 is 14 amino acids. Between the trimmed V and J ends, which lost 3 bases and 8 bases, there was a span of 15 bases. Per germline, CDR1 SGHRS and CDR2 YFSETQ. The CDR3 sequence: CASSSTAGKDEQFF. The CDR3 DNA sequence: TGCGCCAGCAGCTCTACCGCAGGGAAGGATGAGCAGTTCTTC. Combining the CDR3 with reference TRBV5-1 and TRBJ2-1 gives the whole variable domain KAGVTQTPRYLIKTRGQQVTLSCSPISGHRSVSWYQQTPGQGLQFLFEYFSETQRNKGNFPGRFSGRQFSNSRSEMNVSTLELGDSALYLCASSSTAGKDEQFFGPGTRLTVL.

Remarks on this clonotype: It may be a read error: a sequence one base away is much more abundant. A read error is likely, as this CDR3 ends without the conserved phenylalanine or tryptophan. The rearrangement links TRBV7-9 to TRBJ1-2; 12 bases fit TRBD1. Germline CDR1 reads SEHNR; CDR2 reads FQNEAQ (reference sequence). The CDR3 runs to 15 residues. J gave up 3 bases and V 6 bases, and 5 bases lay outside the gene matches. CDR3 sequence (DNA): TGTGCCAGCAGTTCCGGGACAGGGGGCGACTATGGCTACACCCTC. This translates into CASSSGTGGDYGYTL.

This clonotype was counted ten times or more. The chain joins TRBV20-1 to TRBJ1-5, with D possibly matching TRBD1 (6 bases). From germline, CDR1 is DFQATT and CDR2 SNEGSKA (reference sequence). The V gene lost 4 bases and the J gene lost 1 base, with 11 bases spanning the gap. The CDR3 covers 14 residues. Written as DNA, the CDR3 is TGCAGTGCTAAGAAGGGACACAGCAATCAGCCCCAGCATTTT. Its protein product is CSAKKGHSNQPQHF.

The rearrangement links TRBV5-4 to TRBJ2-5; TRBD1 aligns across 10 bases. CDR1 and CDR2 from the germline V gene are SGHNT and YYREEE (reference sequence). The CDR3 runs to 14 residues. Germline trimming cut 3 bases from V and 9 bases from J; bases unmatched to any gene: 8. The CDR3 sequence: CASSYRDRGGAQYF. Here the CDR3 DNA reads TGTGCCAGCAGCTACCGGGACAGGGGAGGGGCCCAGTACTTC.

This clonotype was seen a few times. The rearrangement joins TRBV27 to TRBJ1-5, with 8 bases fitting TRBD1. There are 13 residues in the CDR3. Trimming removed 9 bases from V and 3 bases from J; junction bases left unmatched: 4. Germline V gene lookup returns CDR1 MNHEY and CDR2 SMNVEV (reference sequence). In nucleotides, the CDR3 is TGTGCCAGACCACAGGGGGACAATCAGCCCCAGCATTTT. This codes for CARPQGDNQPQHF.

The V and J genes are TRBV20-1 and TRBJ2-7; D unresolved. The CDR3 is made up of 14 amino acids. The V end was cut by 0 bases, the J end by 0 bases, with 9 bases between. Germline-derived CDR1 and CDR2 are DFQATT and SNEGSKA (reference sequence). The CDR3 sequence: CSARDRTSSYEQYF. In nucleotides, the CDR3 is TGCAGTGCTAGAGATCGAACAAGCTCCTACGAGCAGTACTTC.

A note on this clonotype: This may be a read error: a much more frequent sequence differs by one nucleotide. The rearrangement uses TRBV9 and TRBJ1-4; weak D call: TRBD1 (6 bases). The germline V gene encodes CDR1 SGDLS and CDR2 YYNGEE. The CDR3 runs to 15 residues. The V gene lost 4 bases and the J gene lost 7 bases, with 17 bases spanning the gap. The CDR3 protein is CASSSRDRPLEKLFF. The CDR3 region has the DNA TGTGCCAGCAGCTCCCGAGACAGGCCCCTTGAAAAACTGTTTTTT. The full variable domain, its missing parts supplied by reference TRBV9 and TRBJ1-4, is DSGVTQTPKHLITATGQRVTLRCSPRSGDLSVYWYQQSLDQGLQFLIQYYNGEERAKGNILERFSAQQFPDLHSELNLSSLELGDSALYFCASSSRDRPLEKLFFGSGTQLSVL.

The J gene is TRBJ1-6, the V gene TRBV15; 10 nucleotides match TRBD1. After removal of 3 bases from V and 14 bases from J, the junction contained 7 bases not matched to a gene. This CDR3 has 14 amino acids. Germline assignment: CDR1 LNHNV and CDR2 YYDKDF (reference sequence). For the CDR3, the DNA is TGTGCCACCAGCAGGGTGGGACAGGGGATAACCCTCCACTTT. Protein product: CATSRVGQGITLHF.

The chain employs TRBV3-1 and TRBJ2-1; TRBD2 is a possible D gene (6 bases). The CDR3 sequence is 16 residues long. V lost 0 bases and J lost 3, with 12 bases in between. CDR1 and CDR2 from the germline V gene are LGHDT and YNNKEL (reference sequence). The CDR3 sequence is CASSQEVDGGYNEQFF. The CDR3 DNA follows: TGTGCCAGCAGCCAAGAGGTGGACGGGGGCTACAATGAGCAGTTCTTC.

This clonotype was counted many times. The V gene is TRBV13, the J gene TRBJ2-5, with 9 bases fitting TRBD1. The V and J ends lost 5 bases and 5 bases, in that order; junction bases with no gene match: 15. Germline V gene sequence: CDR1 PRHDT, CDR2 FYEKMQ (reference sequence). This CDR3 has 17 residues. CDR3 bases: TGTGCCAGCAGCCCAGAGGACAGGGGCCGGCACGCTGAGACCCAGTACTTC. This codes for CASSPEDRGRHAETQYF.

The chain employs TRBV6-1 and TRBJ2-1; the match to TRBD1 covers 10 bases. Germline lookup yields CDR1 MNHNS and CDR2 SASEGT. J gave up 9 bases and V 5 bases, and 13 bases lay outside the gene matches. The CDR3 length is 16 residues. The CDR3 is CASSIAPGQGTGEQFF. The CDR3 DNA reads TGTGCCAGCAGTATAGCTCCGGGACAGGGGACTGGTGAGCAGTTCTTC.

The table lists this clonotype with a few counts. The V call is TRBV30, the J call TRBJ2-2; D possibly uses TRBD1 or TRBD2 (5 bases each). Trimming stripped 3 bases from V and 0 bases from J, with 17 bases between. Germline V CDR1 and CDR2: GTSNPN, SVGIG (reference sequence). This CDR3 comprises 17 residues. This chain's CDR3 is CAWRQAEVGPNTGELFF. The CDR3 nucleotides read TGTGCCTGGAGACAAGCGGAGGTGGGACCGAACACCGGGGAGCTGTTTTTT.

Points on this clonotype: This may be a read error, as it is one base from a much larger clone. J is TRBJ2-3 and V is TRBV12-3 or TRBV12-4; 9 bases are shared with TRBD2. This CDR3 region has 14 residues. CDR3 in amino acids: CATRFSGGTDTRYF. CDR3 DNA: TGTGCCACCCGGTTTAGCGGGGGCACAGATACGCGGTATTTT.

This clonotype was seen more than once but under ten times. The V and J genes are TRBV3-1 and TRBJ1-3; unclear D gene. Between the trimmed V and J ends, which lost 3 bases and 0 bases, there was a span of 3 bases. Germline CDR1 reads LGHDT; CDR2 reads YNNKEL (reference sequence). The CDR3 contains 13 residues. CDR3 in amino acids: CASSQRSGNTIYF. The CDR3 DNA follows: TGTGCCAGCAGCCAGCGCTCTGGAAACACCATATATTTT.

The CDR3 nucleotides read TGTGCCAGCAGCTCCACAGTCACCGGGGAGCTGTTTTTT. It yields the protein CASSSTVTGELFF. V gene TRBV3-1 combines with J gene TRBJ2-2; D gene unclear. The CDR3 covers 13 residues. The V end lost 5 bases, the J end lost 4 bases, and 8 bases lay between the germline ends. CDR1 is LGHDT and CDR2 is YNNKEL in the germline V gene (reference sequence).

The V call is TRBV18, the J call TRBJ2-1; the match to TRBD1 covers 8 bases. Germline assignment: CDR1 KGHSH and CDR2 LQKENI. J was trimmed by 6 bases and V by 3 bases; bases with no gene match: 1. The CDR3 extends over 13 amino acids. CDR3 DNA: TGTGCCAGCTCACCCGGACAGGGCAATGAGCAGTTCTTC. This codes for CASSPGQGNEQFF.

The chain uses TRBV14 and TRBJ1-1; D perhaps matches TRBD1 (5 bases). CDR1 is SGHDN and CDR2 is FVKESK in the germline V gene. Trimming took 2 bases from V and 4 from J, leaving 14 bases between them. The CDR3 loop spans 15 amino acids. The CDR3 is CASSQPQGGGTEAFF. The CDR3 DNA is TGTGCCAGCAGCCAACCCCAGGGCGGGGGCACTGAAGCTTTCTTT.

This clonotype appeared many times. V and J are TRBV6-1 and TRBJ1-4; D is unclear. Germline loops: CDR1 MNHNS, CDR2 SASEGT. CDR3 length: 11 residues. V was pared by 7 bases and J by 8 bases, with 8 bases between. CDR3 sequence (DNA): TGTGCCAGCACCCTCAGGGAAAAACTGTTTTTT. This translates into CASTLREKLFF.

This clonotype was counted at least ten times. The chain combines TRBV29-1 with TRBJ2-5; 11 positions match TRBD2. V lost 3 bases, J lost 3 bases, and 9 bases stayed unmatched. The CDR3 consists of 16 residues. Germline V gene lookup returns CDR1 SQVTM and CDR2 ANQGSEA. Here the CDR3 DNA reads TGCAGCGTTGAGGGGGCTAGCGGGGGGTTGAAAGAGACCCAGTACTTC. It is translated as CSVEGASGGLKETQYF.

Only a few counts were recorded for this clonotype. This chain uses TRBV9 with TRBJ1-3; 9 nucleotides align to TRBD1. V trimming: 7 bases; J trimming: 1 base; junction bases outside the gene matches: 6. From germline, CDR1 is SGDLS and CDR2 YYNGEE. The CDR3 has 15 amino acids. The CDR3 DNA reads TGTGCCAGCGGGACAGGGAGCTATTCTGGAAACACCATATATTTT. It yields the protein CASGTGSYSGNTIYF.

This clonotype was picked up many times. The rearrangement uses TRBV2 and TRBJ2-5; no firm D call. Trimming left V 0 bases short and J 1 base short, with 6 bases between. The CDR3 length is 14 residues. Germline-derived CDR1 and CDR2 are SNHLY and FYNNEI. The CDR3 DNA is TGTGCCAGCAGTGAAGCAGGCAGCCAAGAGACCCAGTACTTC. Translation gives CASSEAGSQETQYF.